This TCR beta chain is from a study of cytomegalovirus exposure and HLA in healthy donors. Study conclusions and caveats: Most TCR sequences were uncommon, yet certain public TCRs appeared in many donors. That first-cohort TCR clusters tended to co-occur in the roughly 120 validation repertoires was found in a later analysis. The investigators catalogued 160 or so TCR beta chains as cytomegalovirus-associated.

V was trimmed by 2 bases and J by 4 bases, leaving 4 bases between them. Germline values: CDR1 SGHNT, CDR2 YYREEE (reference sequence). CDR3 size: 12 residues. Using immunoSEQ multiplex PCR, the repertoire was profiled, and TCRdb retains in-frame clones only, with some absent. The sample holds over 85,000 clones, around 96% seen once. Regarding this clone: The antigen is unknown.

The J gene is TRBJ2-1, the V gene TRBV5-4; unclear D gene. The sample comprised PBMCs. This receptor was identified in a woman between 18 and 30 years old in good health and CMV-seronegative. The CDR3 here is CASSLQYNEQFF. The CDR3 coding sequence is TGTGCCAGCAGCTTACAGTACAATGAGCAGTTCTTC.